A single sample is the source of the 6 T cell receptor beta chains below, sequenced in a study of cytomegalovirus exposure and HLA in healthy donors. The PCR made use of 60 Vbeta and 13 Jbeta primers. Assay: immunoSEQ multiplex PCR; the TCRdb copy retains only in-frame clones and omits some. Found here are some 150,000 clones, around 79% of them singletons; the top ten hold about 3.7%. Source material: PBMCs. The receptors originated from a male donor in good health and CMV-seronegative.

This rearrangement joins TRBV28 to TRBJ1-1; D not certain. This CDR3 spans 11 amino acids. Trimming left V 8 bases short and J 4 bases short, with 8 bases between. CDR1 and CDR2 from the germline V gene are MDHEN and SYDVKM. The CDR3 DNA reads as TGTGCCAGCCGAAGCGTCACTGAAGCTTTCTTT. Encoded protein: CASRSVTEAFF.

V usage is TRBV11-1 and J usage is TRBJ2-1; 9 bases match TRBD2. This CDR3 is built from 17 residues. The germline V gene has CDR1 SGHAT and CDR2 FQDESV (reference sequence). V lost 5 bases to trimming and J lost 4 bases; unmatched junction nucleotides: 12. The CDR3 bases are TGTGCCAGCAGCCCAGTCTTTAGCGGGGGCCTATACAATGAGCAGTTCTTC. Translated, it gives CASSPVFSGGLYNEQFF. Combining the CDR3 with reference TRBV11-1 and TRBJ2-1 gives the whole variable domain EAEVAQSPRYKITEKSQAVAFWCDPISGHATLYWYRQILGQGPELLVQFQDESVVDDSQLPKDRFSAERLKGVDSTLKIQPAELGDSAMYLCASSPVFSGGLYNEQFFGPGTRLTVL.

V and J are TRBV27 and TRBJ2-1; 8 bases map to TRBD2. Germline loops: CDR1 MNHEY, CDR2 SMNVEV (reference sequence). The CDR3 consists of 13 residues. V shed 4 bases and J 8 bases; nucleotides not matched to a gene: 4. The CDR3 region is CASSWTSFDEQFF. The CDR3 nucleotides are TGTGCCAGCAGTTGGACTAGCTTCGATGAGCAGTTCTTC.

V and J are TRBV15 and TRBJ2-7; TRBD2 is a possible D gene (6 bases). V lost 1 base and J lost 0, with 10 bases in between. The CDR3 is made up of 15 amino acids. From germline, CDR1 is LNHNV and CDR2 YYDKDF (reference sequence). The CDR3 region has the DNA TGTGCCACCAGCAGAGGGCGGGGAAGCTCCTACGAGCAGTACTTC. As protein: CATSRGRGSSYEQYF.

This clone was picked up a small number of times. The gene calls are TRBV4-2 and TRBJ1-3, with a weak D call TRBD1 (5 bases). The V and J ends lost 5 bases and 5 bases respectively, with 16 bases between them. Germline V CDR1 and CDR2: LGHNA, YNFKEQ. This CDR3 comprises 15 residues. The CDR3 here is CASSDGPGGRNTIYF. The CDR3 DNA reads as TGTGCCAGCAGCGACGGCCCCGGGGGGAGAAACACCATATATTTT.

Written as DNA, the CDR3 is TGTGCCAGCAGTCAAGGGGGGGGAGTCGACACTGAAGCTTTCTTT. Amino acids: CASSQGGGVDTEAFF. This rearrangement joins TRBV27 to TRBJ1-1; tentative D call: TRBD1 (6 bases). The CDR3 totals 15 residues. Per the germline V gene, CDR1 is MNHEY and CDR2 is SMNVEV (reference sequence). V was cut by 5 bases and J by 3 bases, with 16 bases left in between.